Below, 5 T cell receptor beta chains from the same sample are listed, as sequenced in a study of T cells in localized non-small cell lung cancer (dated by TCRdb to the early 2020s). The library was generated by the immunoSEQ multiplex PCR assay. Held by TCRdb, this immuneACCESS table contains in-frame sequences only and omits some clones. Under half of the omission traces to an unresolved V gene where checked; the cause of the rest is unknown. The sample records under 2,500 clones, about a sixth of which are singletons. Over 9.5% of the sample comes from the top ten. The sample was normal lung tissue next to the tumor, taken before any cancer treatment. The receptors were sampled from a male donor aged 60 or over with stage I non-small cell lung cancer.

The chain couples TRBV5-1 to TRBJ1-6; no definite D call. V was cut by 6 bases and J by 7 bases, with 14 bases left in between. Germline assignment: CDR1 SGHRS and CDR2 YFSETQ. This CDR3 has 14 amino acids. The CDR3 DNA is TGCGCCAGCAACCCGGACGGATCAAATTCACCCCTCCACTTT. This encodes CASNPDGSNSPLHF.

The CDR3 coding sequence is TGTGCCTGGAGTGTGGGTGTGGGTAGGGGGCCCCAGCATTTT. Protein product: CAWSVGVGRGPQHF. The chain has TRBV30 and TRBJ1-5; tentatively, D is TRBD1 (5 bases). The CDR3 sequence is 14 residues long. V lost 0 bases to trimming and J lost 9 bases, with 15 bases between them. Germline CDR1 GTSNPN, CDR2 SVGIG (reference sequence). Based on the CDR3 plus reference TRBV30 and TRBJ1-5, the full variable domain is SQTIHQWPATLVQPVGSPLSLECTVEGTSNPNLYWYRQAAGRGLQLLFYSVGIGQISSEVPQNLSASRPQDRQFILSSKKLLLSDSGFYLCAWSVGVGRGPQHFGDGTRLSIL.

The chain is built from TRBV11-3 and TRBJ2-5; possibly TRBD2 for D (6 bases). Per germline, CDR1 SGHNT and CDR2 YENEEA. The V end was cut by 1 base, the J end by 5 bases, with 14 bases between. CDR3 length equals 15 residues. The CDR3, as DNA: TGTGCCAGCAGCTTAGGGCGCGGAGGAGGGGAGACCCAGTACTTC. Translating gives CASSLGRGGGETQYF.

The chain employs TRBV16 and TRBJ1-4; D is undetermined. The CDR3 is 15 residues long. V was clipped by 2 bases and J by 3 bases, with 10 bases between them. Germline CDR1 reads KGHSY; CDR2 reads FQNENV. The CDR3 is CASSQGAGANEKLFF. The CDR3 nucleotides read TGTGCCAGCAGCCAAGGTGCCGGGGCTAATGAAAAACTGTTTTTT.

Many counts were recorded for this clone. V gene TRBV9 combines with J gene TRBJ1-2, with TRBD1 matching 7 bases. The J segment lost 5 bases and the V segment lost 6 bases, leaving 7 bases of the junction unmatched. The CDR3 spans 13 residues. CDR1 and CDR2 (germline): SGDLS, YYNGEE. In DNA form, the CDR3 reads TGTGCCAGCACCGGGGACAGCCCTTATGGCTACACCTTC. Translation: CASTGDSPYGYTF.